A single sample is the source of the 4 T cell receptor beta chains below, sequenced in a study of T cell responses to AZD1222 COVID-19 vaccine. Sequencing was performed with immunoSEQ multiplex PCR; in TCRdb, only in-frame clones are kept and a portion is missing. This sample has 100,000 to 150,000 clones, with under 95% found just once. Specimen: peripheral blood, collected on day 0 of AZD1222 vaccination. These receptors were taken from an adult in good health.

The chain couples TRBV30 to TRBJ2-5, with D maybe TRBD2 (6 bases). The germline V and J ends were trimmed by 0 bases and 4 bases, with 9 bases remaining between them. The length of the CDR3 is 13 residues. CDR1 is GTSNPN, CDR2 SVGIG, per germline (reference sequence). In DNA form, the CDR3 reads TGTGCCTGGAGTGTAGCGGAGGGAGAGACCCAGTACTTC. It encodes CAWSVAEGETQYF.

This clone appeared a single time. This sequence joins TRBV7-6 and TRBJ2-1, with D maybe TRBD2 (6 bases). Trimming removed 5 bases from V and 0 bases from J, with 14 bases in between. From germline, CDR1 is SGHVS and CDR2 FNYEAQ. The length of the CDR3 is 16 residues. DNA of the CDR3: TGTGCCAGCAGCCTGAGGCGGCGGGGCTCCTACAATGAGCAGTTCTTC. Protein product: CASSLRRRGSYNEQFF.

The chain recombines TRBV10-3 with TRBJ1-1; D unclear. The CDR3 runs to 13 residues. V shed 6 bases and J shed 3 bases, with 11 bases lying between them. Germline loops: CDR1 ENHRY, CDR2 SYGVKD. The CDR3 nucleotides are TGTGCCATCAGCGAGGCTGTGGACACTGAAGCTTTCTTT. Its protein product is CAISEAVDTEAFF.

This clone was counted a few times. This chain uses TRBV6-1 with TRBJ2-7; D is unclear. Trimming stripped 1 base from V and 0 bases from J, with 22 bases between. This CDR3 contains 19 residues. Germline loops: CDR1 MNHNS, CDR2 SASEGT. The CDR3 sequence is CASSEEFSPSTELSYEQYF. The CDR3 nucleotides read TGTGCCAGCAGTGAAGAATTCTCCCCTAGTACAGAGCTCTCCTACGAGCAGTACTTC.